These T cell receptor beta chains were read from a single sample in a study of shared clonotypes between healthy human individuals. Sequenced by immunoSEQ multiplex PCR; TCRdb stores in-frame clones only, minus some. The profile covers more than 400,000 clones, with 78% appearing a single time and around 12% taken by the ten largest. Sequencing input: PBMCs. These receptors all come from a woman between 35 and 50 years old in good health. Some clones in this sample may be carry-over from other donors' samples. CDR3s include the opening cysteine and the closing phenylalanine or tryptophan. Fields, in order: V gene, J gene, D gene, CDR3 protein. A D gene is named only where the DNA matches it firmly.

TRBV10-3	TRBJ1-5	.	CAIGDGASNQPQHF
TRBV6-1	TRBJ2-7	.	CASSETDEQYF
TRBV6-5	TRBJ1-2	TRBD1	CASRYQGENYGYTF
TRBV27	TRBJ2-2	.	CASSFSGRDTGELFF
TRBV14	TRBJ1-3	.	CASSQRITGNTIYF
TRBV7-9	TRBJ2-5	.	CASRAKTGIQETQYF
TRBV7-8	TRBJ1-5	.	CASSFGNQPQHF
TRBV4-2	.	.	CASSQDQGMTYEQYF
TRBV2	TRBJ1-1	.	CASSGRSTEAFF
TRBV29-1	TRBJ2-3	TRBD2	CSVGGTSGKDTQYF
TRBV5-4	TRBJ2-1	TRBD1	CASSLGDRNNEQFF
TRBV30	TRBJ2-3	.	CAWSKDRNTDTQYF
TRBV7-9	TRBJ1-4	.	CASSFAGANEKLFF
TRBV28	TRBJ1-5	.	CAVAAASDQPQHF
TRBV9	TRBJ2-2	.	CASSVENRVRTGELFF
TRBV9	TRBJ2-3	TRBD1	CASSESGTGGGADTQYF
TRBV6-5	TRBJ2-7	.	CASSYGGSRYEQYF
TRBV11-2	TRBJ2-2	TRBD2	CASSPGLAGVIGELFF
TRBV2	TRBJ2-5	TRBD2	CASSEQGGERETQYF
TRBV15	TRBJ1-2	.	CATSRERVDYGYTF
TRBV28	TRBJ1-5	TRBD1	CASSLGTGWGQPQHF
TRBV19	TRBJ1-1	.	CASSIGGAGTEAFF
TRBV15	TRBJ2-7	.	CATSRDLASEQYF
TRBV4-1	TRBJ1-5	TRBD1	CASSQGQGSNQPQHF
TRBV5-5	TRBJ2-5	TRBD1	CASSPAGDRVPTETQYF
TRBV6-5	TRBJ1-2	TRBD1	CASSLTGQGVDGYTF
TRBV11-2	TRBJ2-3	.	CASSLWGSPTDTQYF
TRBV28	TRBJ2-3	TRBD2	CASSSPPTSGSTDTQYF
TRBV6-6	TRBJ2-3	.	CASSYSLTGYTQYF
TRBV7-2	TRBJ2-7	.	CASSRDRYEQYF
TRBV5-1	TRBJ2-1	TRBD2	CASSLLPGLVVNEQFF
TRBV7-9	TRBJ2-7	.	CASSPLTYYEQYF
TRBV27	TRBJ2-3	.	CASSPFISLGTDTQYF
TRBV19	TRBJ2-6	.	CASNPETLSGANVLTF
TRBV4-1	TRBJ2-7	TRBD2	CASSRTSGSSSSYEQYF
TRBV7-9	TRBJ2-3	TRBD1	CASSLMRGRWDTQYF
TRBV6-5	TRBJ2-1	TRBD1	CASSSLDRGGVNEQFF
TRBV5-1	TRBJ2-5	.	CASTDHQETQYF
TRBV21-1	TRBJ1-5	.	CASSSEGDSNQPQHF
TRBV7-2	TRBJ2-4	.	CASSLGGLWVAKNIQYF
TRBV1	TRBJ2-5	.	CTSSQDSLTSPETQYF
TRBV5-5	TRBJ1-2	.	CASSFDGNYGYTF
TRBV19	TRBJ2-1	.	CASSIESYNEQFF
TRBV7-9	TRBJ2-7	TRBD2	CASSRDYSYEQYF
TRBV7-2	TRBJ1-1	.	CASSLDRDTEAFF